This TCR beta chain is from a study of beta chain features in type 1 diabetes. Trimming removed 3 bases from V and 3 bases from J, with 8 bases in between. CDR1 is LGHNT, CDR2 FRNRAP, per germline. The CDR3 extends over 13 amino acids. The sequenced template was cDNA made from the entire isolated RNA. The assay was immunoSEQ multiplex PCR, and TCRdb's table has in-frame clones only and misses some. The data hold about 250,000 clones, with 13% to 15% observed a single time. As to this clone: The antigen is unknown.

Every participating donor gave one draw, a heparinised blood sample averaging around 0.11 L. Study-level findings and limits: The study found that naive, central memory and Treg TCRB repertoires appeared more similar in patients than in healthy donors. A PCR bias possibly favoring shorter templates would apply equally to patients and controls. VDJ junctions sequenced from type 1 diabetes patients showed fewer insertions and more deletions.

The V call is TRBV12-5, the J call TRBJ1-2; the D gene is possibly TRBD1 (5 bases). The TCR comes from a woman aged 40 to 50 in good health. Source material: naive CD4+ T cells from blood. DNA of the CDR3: TGTGCTAGTGGTTTAGGCAGGGACTATGGCTACACCTTC. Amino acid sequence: CASGLGRDYGYTF.